This paragraph covers one T cell receptor beta chain sequence. V was cut by 0 bases and J by 0 bases, with 6 bases left in between. CDR1 and CDR2 (germline): KGHSH, LQKENI. The CDR3 length is 15 residues. This sample is part of a study of cytomegalovirus exposure and HLA in healthy donors. Profiled with immunoSEQ multiplex PCR; TCRdb holds only in-frame clones, not every one. Counted here are 220,000 or so clones, roughly 84% occurring once; the ten biggest clones make up roughly 13%. The chain joins TRBV18 to TRBJ1-3; unclear D gene. Specimen: PBMCs. The clonotype was recovered from a woman aged 25-40 years in good health and CMV-seropositive. In DNA, the CDR3 is TGTGCCAGCTCACCACCGATAGACTCTGGAAACACCATATATTTT. Its protein is CASSPPIDSGNTIYF.